This TCR beta chain came from a study of cytomegalovirus exposure and HLA in healthy donors. Study as a whole: The same platform was used for the 110 or so validation repertoires as for the 650 to 700 first-cohort repertoires, as reported in a later analysis. Study-wide results and caveats: First-cohort TCR clusters were later found to tend to co-occur in the roughly 130 validation repertoires. Most TCR sequences were seen very rarely across donors, but some public TCRs occurred in many.

Assay used: immunoSEQ multiplex PCR; TCRdb lists only in-frame clones, some missing. This sample yields tens of thousands of clones, of which 94% are seen a single time; roughly 1.6% belongs to the top ten. As regards this clone: The antigen is undetermined.

The CDR3 has 14 amino acids. Germline assignment: CDR1 GTSNPN and CDR2 SVGIG (reference sequence). Trimming took 5 bases from V and 5 from J; bases not matched to a gene: 3. Input material: PBMCs. The chain is built from TRBV30 and TRBJ2-3; 14 bases fit TRBD2. The sequence derives from a man younger than 35 in good health and CMV-seropositive. The CDR3: CAWGLAGGGDTQYF. CDR3 DNA: TGTGCCTGGGGACTAGCGGGAGGTGGAGATACGCAGTATTTT.